The 3 T cell receptor beta chains reported below all come from one sample, sequenced in a study of T cells in tumors and immune-related adverse events. Assay: immunoSEQ multiplex PCR; the TCRdb copy retains only in-frame clones and omits some. The sample records fewer than 10,000 clones, about 95% being singletons. This specimen was lymph node tissue, taken from a patient treated with anti-PD-1 therapy. These receptors all stem from a female donor with metastatic renal cell carcinoma.

The CDR3 DNA follows: TGTGCCAGTAGTAACACCGTTAGGACTGAAGCTTTCTTT. Encoded protein: CASSNTVRTEAFF. The V call is TRBV19, the J call TRBJ1-1; D is unclear. Germline V CDR1 and CDR2: LNHDA, SQIVND (reference sequence). The CDR3 is 13 amino acids. Trimming removed 4 bases from V and 5 bases from J, with 11 bases in between.

This chain joins TRBV15 and TRBJ2-7; either TRBD1 or TRBD2 may supply D (5 bases each). Germline lookup yields CDR1 LNHNV and CDR2 YYDKDF (reference sequence). CDR3 length equals 16 residues. V lost 1 base and J 0 bases, leaving 13 bases between the germline ends. In DNA form, the CDR3 reads TGTGCCACCAGCAGAGTGAGATCCGGGACCTCCTACGAGCAGTACTTC. Translating it yields CATSRVRSGTSYEQYF.

V is TRBV4-2 and J is TRBJ1-2; D is uncertain. This CDR3 spans 15 amino acids. The V end was cut by 0 bases, the J end by 0 bases, with 8 bases between. CDR1 and CDR2 from the germline V gene are LGHNA and YNFKEQ. CDR3 coding DNA: TGTGCCAGCAGCCAAGATTGGTCCGCTAACTATGGCTACACCTTC. Translated: CASSQDWSANYGYTF.